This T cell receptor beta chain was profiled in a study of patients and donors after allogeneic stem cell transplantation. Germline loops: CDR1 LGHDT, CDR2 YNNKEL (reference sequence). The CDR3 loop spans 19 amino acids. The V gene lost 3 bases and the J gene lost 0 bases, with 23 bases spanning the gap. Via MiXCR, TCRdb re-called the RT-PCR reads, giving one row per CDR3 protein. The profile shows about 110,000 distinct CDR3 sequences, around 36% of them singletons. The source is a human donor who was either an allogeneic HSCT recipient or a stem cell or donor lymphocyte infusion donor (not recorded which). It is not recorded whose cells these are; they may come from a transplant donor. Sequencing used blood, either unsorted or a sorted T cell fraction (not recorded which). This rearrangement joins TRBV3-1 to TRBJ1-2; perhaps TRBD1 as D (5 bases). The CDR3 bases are TGTGCCAGCAGCCACCGAGTTCGGTTCGACAGTACAGCTAACTATGGCTACACCTTC. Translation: CASSHRVRFDSTANYGYTF.